Below, one T cell receptor (beta chain) is given with its context. Its antigen remains unknown. This record comes from a study of T cells after yellow fever vaccination. Study observations and caveats: Only a small proportion of the clonotypes turned up in both the CD4 and the CD8 compartments, likely arising from convergent recombination. Booster samples showed a return of most primary-vaccination clones (under 97% CD4, around 88% CD8).

One entry per CDR3 protein, called by TCRdb with MiXCR from the 5' RACE reads. This sample has some 500,000 distinct CDR3 sequences, with about 14% found just once. The sequencing used PBMCs, collected on the day of the yellow fever booster vaccination. This TCR was recovered from a man aged 25-40 years who received the YFV17D yellow fever vaccine.

CDR3 in amino acids: CASSTGDEQFF. CDR3 in DNA: TGTGCCAGCAGCACAGGGGATGAGCAGTTCTTC. This sequence joins TRBV25-1 and TRBJ2-1, with 7 bases aligning to TRBD1. V lost 6 bases to trimming and J lost 8 bases; unmatched junction nucleotides: 1. Looked up from germline, CDR1 is MGHDK and CDR2 is SYGVNS. The CDR3 loop spans 11 amino acids.